The clone carrying this TCR beta chain was detected only a few times. The CDR3 sequence is 14 residues long. Germline V gene data show CDR1 as MGHRA and CDR2 as YSYEKL. V shed 4 bases and J 7 bases; nucleotides not matched to a gene: 9. TCRdb itself ran the 5' RACE reads through MiXCR, one entry per CDR3 protein. The sample yields 300,000 to 350,000 distinct CDR3 sequences, roughly 13% seen once. This record comes from a study of T-cell memory formation after mild COVID-19. Sample: PBMCs or a T cell subset sorted from them (not recorded which). The source of this sequence is a man aged 18 to 30 who had mild COVID-19 (a few samples of this study predate the infection). Cell type and time point are not known. The V call is TRBV4-1, the J call TRBJ1-1, with 7 nucleotides matching TRBD1. CDR3 in DNA: TGCGCCAGCAGCCCGATAGGACAGGAAAATGAAGCTTTCTTT. Translated: CASSPIGQENEAFF.